The entry that follows covers one TCR beta chain sequence. The antigen is undetermined. Every one of the donors was a healthy Caucasian. TCRdb itself ran the 5' RACE reads through MiXCR, one entry per CDR3 protein. The sample contains 500,000 to 600,000 distinct CDR3 sequences, about 20% of which appear only once. The sample comes from a study of identical twins. Overall study results and limits: Recombination models fit unrelated individuals' TCR alpha sharing but underestimated twins'.

The germline CDR1 and CDR2 sequences are SGHRS and YFSETQ. The CDR3 sequence is 14 residues long. Trimming pared 4 bases from V and 3 bases from J, leaving 12 bases between. These data were also filed under a second study, of T cells expressing NK-cell markers. Turning to that study: HCMV seropositivity marked most of the eight sequenced donors; one was seronegative. In several experiments, sorting was confined to alpha-beta TCR T cells through use of an anti-gamma-delta TCR antibody.

Sequencing was carried out using CD4+ T cells sorted from blood. The chain couples TRBV5-1 to TRBJ2-3, with TRBD1 as a possible D gene (5 bases). This sequence originates from a young woman in good health. The CDR3 coding sequence is TGCGCCAGCAGCGAGGAAGGGGTAACAGATACGCAGTATTTT. This codes for CASSEEGVTDTQYF.